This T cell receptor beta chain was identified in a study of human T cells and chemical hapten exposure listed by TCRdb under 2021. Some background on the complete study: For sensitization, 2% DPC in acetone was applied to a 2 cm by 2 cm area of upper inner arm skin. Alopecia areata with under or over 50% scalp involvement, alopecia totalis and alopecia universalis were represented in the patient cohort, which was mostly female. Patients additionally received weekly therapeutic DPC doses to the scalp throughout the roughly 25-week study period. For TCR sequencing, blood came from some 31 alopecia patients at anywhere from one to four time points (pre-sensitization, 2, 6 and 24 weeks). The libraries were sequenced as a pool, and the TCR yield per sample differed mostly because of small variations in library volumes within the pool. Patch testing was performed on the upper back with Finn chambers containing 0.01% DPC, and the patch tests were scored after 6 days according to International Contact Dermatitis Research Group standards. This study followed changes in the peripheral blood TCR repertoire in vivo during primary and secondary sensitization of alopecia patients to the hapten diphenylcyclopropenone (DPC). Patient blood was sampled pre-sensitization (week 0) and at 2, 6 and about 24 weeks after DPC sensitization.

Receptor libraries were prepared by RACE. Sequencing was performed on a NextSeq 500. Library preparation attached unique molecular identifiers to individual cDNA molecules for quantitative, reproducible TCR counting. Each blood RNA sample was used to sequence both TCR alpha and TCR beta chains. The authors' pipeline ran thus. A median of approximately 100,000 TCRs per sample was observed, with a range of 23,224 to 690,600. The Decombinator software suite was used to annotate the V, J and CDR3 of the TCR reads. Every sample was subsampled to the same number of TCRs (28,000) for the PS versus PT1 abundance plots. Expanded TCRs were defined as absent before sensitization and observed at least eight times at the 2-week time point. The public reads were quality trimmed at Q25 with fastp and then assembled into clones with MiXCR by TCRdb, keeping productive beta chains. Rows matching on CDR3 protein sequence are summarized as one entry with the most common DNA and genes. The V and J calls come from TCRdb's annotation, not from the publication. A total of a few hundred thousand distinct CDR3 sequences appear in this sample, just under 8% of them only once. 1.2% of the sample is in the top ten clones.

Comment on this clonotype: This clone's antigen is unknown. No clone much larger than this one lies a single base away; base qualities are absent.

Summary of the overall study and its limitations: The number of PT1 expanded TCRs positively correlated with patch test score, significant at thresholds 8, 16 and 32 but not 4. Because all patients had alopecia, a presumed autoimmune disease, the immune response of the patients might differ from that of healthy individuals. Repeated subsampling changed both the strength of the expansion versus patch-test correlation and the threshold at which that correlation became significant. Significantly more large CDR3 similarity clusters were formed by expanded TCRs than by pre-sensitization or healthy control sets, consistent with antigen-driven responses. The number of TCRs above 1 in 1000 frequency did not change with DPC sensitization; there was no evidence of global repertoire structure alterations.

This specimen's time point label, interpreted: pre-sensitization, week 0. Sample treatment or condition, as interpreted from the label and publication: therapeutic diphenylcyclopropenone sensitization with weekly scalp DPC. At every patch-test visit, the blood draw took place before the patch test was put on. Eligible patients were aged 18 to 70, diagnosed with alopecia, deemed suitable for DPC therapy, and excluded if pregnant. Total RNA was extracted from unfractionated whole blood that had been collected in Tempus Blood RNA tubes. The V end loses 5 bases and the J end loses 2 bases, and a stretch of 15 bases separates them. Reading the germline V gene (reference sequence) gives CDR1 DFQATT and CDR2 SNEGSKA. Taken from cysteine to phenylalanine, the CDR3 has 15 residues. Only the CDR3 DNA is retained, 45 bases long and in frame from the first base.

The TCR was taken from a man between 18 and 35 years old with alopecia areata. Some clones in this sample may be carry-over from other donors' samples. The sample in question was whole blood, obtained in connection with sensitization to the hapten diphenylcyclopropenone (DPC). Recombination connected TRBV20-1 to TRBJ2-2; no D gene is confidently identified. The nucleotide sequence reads TGCAGTGCTTCACGGCAGGCGTTTAACACCGGGGAGCTGTTTTTT. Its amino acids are CSASRQAFNTGELFF.